This TCR beta chain derives from a study of shared clonotypes between healthy human individuals. This CDR3 contains 11 residues. Germline CDR1 and CDR2: SNHLY and FYNNEI. Deletions cut 4 bases from V and 6 bases from J, with 7 bases between. Study donors comprised healthy, HIV-negative adults devoid of recent acute infection or vaccination. Each unsorted PBMC replicate got 300 ng genomic DNA, roughly 29,000 genomes. Authors' data handling: Junction-only sequences without quality scores came from ImmunoSEQ, so filtering differed. Sequencing was performed with immunoSEQ multiplex PCR; in TCRdb, only in-frame clones are kept and a portion is missing. Clonal size and the V and J genes are those of that table, whereas D and trimming came from the DNA. The table lists more than 400,000 clones, roughly 80% of them singletons.

The chain uses TRBV2 and TRBJ2-7; D is perhaps TRBD1 or TRBD2 (5 bases each). The source material was PBMCs. This sequence was found in a woman aged 40-49 years in good health. Some clones in this sample may be carry-over from other donors' samples. CDR3 sequence (DNA): TGTGCCAGCAGTGCTGGGGGCGAGCAGTACTTC. It yields the protein CASSAGGEQYF.